This is a list of T cell receptor beta chains from one sample in a study of preoperative IRX-2 immunotherapy in early breast cancer. Assay used: immunoSEQ multiplex PCR; TCRdb lists only in-frame clones, some missing. The sample consists of about 520 clones, around four fifths of them appearing once. The sequencing here drew on tumor tissue, taken after IRX-2 immunotherapy. These receptors all come from a human donor with breast cancer. The CDR3 runs from the conserved cysteine through the conserved F or W. Fields, in order: clone size, J gene, V gene, D gene, CDR3 protein, CDR3 DNA. A D gene is named only where the DNA matches it firmly. Size is stated for part of the rows, as once, few or many counts, or as a class when the clone is expanded.

clone_size: -
j_call: TRBJ2-1
v_call: TRBV23-1
d_call: -
cdr3_aa: CASSPYKGGEQFF
cdr3_nt: TGCGCCAGCAGCCCCTATAAGGGGGGTGAGCAGTTCTTC

clone_size: -
j_call: TRBJ1-2
v_call: TRBV7-6
d_call: TRBD1
cdr3_aa: CASSFAGGSFNYGYTF
cdr3_nt: TGTGCCAGCAGCTTTGCAGGGGGCTCCTTTAACTATGGCTACACCTTC

clone_size: -
j_call: TRBJ2-1
v_call: TRBV14
d_call: -
cdr3_aa: CASSQGSWDHNEQFF
cdr3_nt: TGTGCCAGCAGCCAAGGGTCTTGGGACCACAATGAGCAGTTCTTC

clone_size: -
j_call: TRBJ1-6
v_call: TRBV28
d_call: TRBD1
cdr3_aa: CASSSPRTGDSPLHF
cdr3_nt: TGTGCCAGCAGTTCGCCCAGGACAGGGGACTCACCCCTCCACTTT

clone_size: few
j_call: TRBJ1-1
v_call: TRBV11-3
d_call: -
cdr3_aa: CASSLSDTLNTEAFF
cdr3_nt: TGTGCCAGCAGCTTGTCTGACACCCTGAACACTGAAGCTTTCTTT

clone_size: few
j_call: TRBJ1-5
v_call: TRBV6-8
d_call: -
cdr3_aa: CASSSIDRRNQPQHF
cdr3_nt: TGTGCCAGCAGTTCCATCGACAGGCGCAATCAGCCCCAGCATTTT

clone_size: -
j_call: TRBJ1-3
v_call: TRBV15
d_call: -
cdr3_aa: CATSRAGSGNTIYF
cdr3_nt: TGTGCCACCAGCAGAGCAGGGTCTGGAAACACCATATATTTT

clone_size: -
j_call: TRBJ2-2
v_call: TRBV28
d_call: -
cdr3_aa: CASSLGLSTGELFF
cdr3_nt: TGTGCCAGCAGTTTGGGGCTCAGCACCGGGGAGCTGTTTTTT

clone_size: -
j_call: TRBJ2-2
v_call: TRBV29-1
d_call: -
cdr3_aa: CSVIGGAGELFF
cdr3_nt: TGCAGCGTTATCGGGGGTGCAGGGGAGCTGTTTTTT

clone_size: -
j_call: TRBJ2-3
v_call: TRBV6-8
d_call: -
cdr3_aa: CATLPPKALSTDTQYF
cdr3_nt: TGTGCCACCCTCCCGCCCAAAGCGCTTAGCACAGATACGCAGTATTTT

clone_size: -
j_call: TRBJ1-4
v_call: TRBV2
d_call: -
cdr3_aa: CASSLMGGENEKLFF
cdr3_nt: TGTGCCAGCAGCCTAATGGGGGGGGAGAATGAAAAACTGTTTTTT

clone_size: -
j_call: TRBJ1-6
v_call: TRBV9
d_call: -
cdr3_aa: CASRAAGVTNSPLHF
cdr3_nt: TGTGCCAGCAGGGCGGCAGGGGTAACTAATTCACCCCTCCACTTT

clone_size: -
j_call: TRBJ2-7
v_call: TRBV6-8
d_call: TRBD1
cdr3_aa: CASSFTGGEQYF
cdr3_nt: TGTGCCAGCAGCTTCACAGGGGGGGAGCAGTACTTC

clone_size: -
j_call: TRBJ2-2
v_call: TRBV6-8
d_call: TRBD2
cdr3_aa: CASSRLAGFYTGELFF
cdr3_nt: TGTGCCAGCAGCCGACTAGCGGGGTTTTATACCGGGGAGCTGTTTTTT

clone_size: -
j_call: TRBJ1-3
v_call: TRBV11-3
d_call: -
cdr3_aa: CASTLGWSSGNTIYF
cdr3_nt: TGTGCCAGCACCCTAGGGTGGAGCTCTGGAAACACCATATATTTT

clone_size: -
j_call: TRBJ1-1
v_call: TRBV10-2
d_call: -
cdr3_aa: CASRAQGGSEAFF
cdr3_nt: TGCGCCAGCAGAGCTCAGGGAGGTTCGGAAGCTTTCTTT

clone_size: -
j_call: TRBJ1-1
v_call: TRBV11-3
d_call: -
cdr3_aa: CASSLPEGRGRAFF
cdr3_nt: TGTGCCAGCAGCTTGCCTGAGGGAAGGGGACGAGCTTTCTTT

clone_size: -
j_call: TRBJ2-7
v_call: TRBV1
d_call: -
cdr3_aa: CASSQRGEEATYEQYF
cdr3_nt: TGCGCCAGCAGCCAAAGAGGGGAAGAAGCGACCTACGAGCAGTACTTC

clone_size: -
j_call: TRBJ1-4
v_call: TRBV6-8
d_call: -
cdr3_aa: CASSSQGSTNEKLFF
cdr3_nt: TGTGCCAGCAGTTCCCAGGGATCAACTAATGAAAAACTGTTTTTT

clone_size: -
j_call: TRBJ1-5
v_call: TRBV15
d_call: TRBD1
cdr3_aa: CATSRYSTGSNQPQHF
cdr3_nt: TGTGCCACCAGCAGATACTCGACAGGGAGTAATCAGCCCCAGCATTTT

clone_size: -
j_call: TRBJ1-3
v_call: TRBV1
d_call: -
cdr3_aa: CASSPGTGSGNTIYF
cdr3_nt: TGCGCCAGCAGCCCGGGGACAGGCTCTGGAAACACCATATATTTT

clone_size: -
j_call: TRBJ1-1
v_call: TRBV6-8
d_call: TRBD1
cdr3_aa: CASLRTGGFTEAFF
cdr3_nt: TGTGCCAGCTTACGTACAGGGGGCTTCACTGAAGCTTTCTTT

clone_size: few
j_call: TRBJ1-1
v_call: TRBV29-1
d_call: TRBD1
cdr3_aa: CSVPRIGGRQGANTEAFF
cdr3_nt: TGCAGCGTTCCCCGAATAGGGGGGAGACAGGGGGCAAACACTGAAGCTTTCTTT

clone_size: -
j_call: TRBJ2-7
v_call: TRBV6-8
d_call: -
cdr3_aa: CAINNVGYEQYF
cdr3_nt: TGTGCCATCAATAATGTGGGCTACGAGCAGTACTTC

clone_size: -
j_call: TRBJ2-3
v_call: TRBV6-8
d_call: TRBD2
cdr3_aa: CASSRSGVWTDTQYF
cdr3_nt: TGTGCCAGCAGTCGGAGCGGGGTCTGGACAGATACGCAGTATTTT

clone_size: hyperexpanded
j_call: TRBJ1-1
v_call: TRBV11-3
d_call: TRBD1
cdr3_aa: CASSYGQGGMETEAFF
cdr3_nt: TGTGCCAGCAGCTACGGACAGGGAGGGATGGAGACTGAAGCTTTCTTT

clone_size: -
j_call: TRBJ2-7
v_call: TRBV15
d_call: -
cdr3_aa: CASSFSQGVGYEQYF
cdr3_nt: TGTGCCAGCAGCTTCAGCCAGGGAGTAGGCTACGAGCAGTACTTC

clone_size: -
j_call: TRBJ1-6
v_call: TRBV14
d_call: TRBD1
cdr3_aa: CASSQDLGTAFSSPLHF
cdr3_nt: TGTGCCAGCAGCCAAGATCTTGGGACAGCATTCTCCTCACCCCTCCACTTT

clone_size: once
j_call: TRBJ2-5
v_call: TRBV19
d_call: -
cdr3_aa: CASSITGPQGNQETQYF
cdr3_nt: TGTGCCAGTAGTATAACCGGGCCCCAGGGAAACCAAGAGACCCAGTACTTC

clone_size: -
j_call: TRBJ1-2
v_call: TRBV11-3
d_call: -
cdr3_aa: CASSPSRTVTGYTF
cdr3_nt: TGTGCCAGCAGCCCATCTAGGACAGTAACTGGCTACACCTTC

clone_size: -
j_call: TRBJ2-1
v_call: TRBV15
d_call: TRBD2
cdr3_aa: CATSRGLAGGPNEQFF
cdr3_nt: TGTGCCACCAGCAGAGGACTAGCGGGGGGGCCAAATGAGCAGTTCTTC

clone_size: -
j_call: TRBJ1-1
v_call: TRBV23-1
d_call: TRBD1
cdr3_aa: CASRQGGNTEAFF
cdr3_nt: TGCGCCAGCAGACAGGGGGGGAACACTGAAGCTTTCTTT

clone_size: -
j_call: TRBJ1-3
v_call: TRBV6-8
d_call: TRBD1
cdr3_aa: CAISGGQGLAGNTIYF
cdr3_nt: TGTGCCATCAGTGGGGGACAGGGGCTCGCTGGAAACACCATATATTTT

clone_size: -
j_call: TRBJ2-1
v_call: TRBV11-3
d_call: -
cdr3_aa: CASSLDRGATYNEQFF
cdr3_nt: TGTGCCAGCAGCTTGGATAGAGGGGCTACTTACAATGAGCAGTTCTTC

clone_size: -
j_call: TRBJ1-5
v_call: TRBV19
d_call: -
cdr3_aa: CASSTTTGTSNQPQHF
cdr3_nt: TGTGCCAGTAGTACGACAACAGGGACGAGCAATCAGCCCCAGCATTTT

clone_size: -
j_call: TRBJ1-1
v_call: TRBV19
d_call: -
cdr3_aa: CASSINLGTEAFF
cdr3_nt: TGTGCCAGTAGTATAAATCTGGGCACTGAAGCTTTCTTT

clone_size: -
j_call: TRBJ2-3
v_call: TRBV6-8
d_call: -
cdr3_aa: CASSSGLTNPSQYF
cdr3_nt: TGTGCCAGCAGTTCCGGACTGACAAACCCCTCGCAGTATTTT

clone_size: -
j_call: TRBJ2-3
v_call: TRBV6-8
d_call: TRBD2
cdr3_aa: CASRYSGGESDGDTQYF
cdr3_nt: TGTGCCAGCAGATACTCTGGGGGGGAGTCTGACGGAGATACGCAGTATTTT

clone_size: -
j_call: TRBJ2-2
v_call: TRBV11-3
d_call: -
cdr3_aa: CASSLEPGLNTGELFF
cdr3_nt: TGTGCCAGCAGCTTAGAGCCAGGGTTGAACACCGGGGAGCTGTTTTTT

clone_size: -
j_call: TRBJ1-3
v_call: TRBV11-3
d_call: -
cdr3_aa: CASSLNVVREGNTIYF
cdr3_nt: TGTGCCAGCAGCTTGAACGTAGTACGAGAGGGAAACACCATATATTTT